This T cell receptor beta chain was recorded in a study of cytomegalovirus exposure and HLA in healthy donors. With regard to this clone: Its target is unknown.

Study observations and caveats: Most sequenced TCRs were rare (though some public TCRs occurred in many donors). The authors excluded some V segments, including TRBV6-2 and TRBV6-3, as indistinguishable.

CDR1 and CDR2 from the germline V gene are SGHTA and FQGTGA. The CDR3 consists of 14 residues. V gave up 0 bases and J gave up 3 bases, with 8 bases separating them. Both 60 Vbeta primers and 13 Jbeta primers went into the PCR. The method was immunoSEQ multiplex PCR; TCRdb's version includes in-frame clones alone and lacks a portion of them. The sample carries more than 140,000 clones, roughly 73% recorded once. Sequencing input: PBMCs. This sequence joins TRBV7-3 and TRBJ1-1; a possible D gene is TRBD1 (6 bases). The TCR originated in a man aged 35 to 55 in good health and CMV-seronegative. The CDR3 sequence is CASSLTAGDTEAFF. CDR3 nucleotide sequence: TGTGCCAGCAGCTTAACGGCAGGGGACACTGAAGCTTTCTTT. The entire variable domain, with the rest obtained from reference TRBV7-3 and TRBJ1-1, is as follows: GAGVSQTPSNKVTEKGKYVELRCDPISGHTALYWYRQSLGQGPEFLIYFQGTGAADDSGLPNDRFFAVRPEGSVSTLKIQRTERGDSAVYLCASSLTAGDTEAFFGQGTRLTVV.